Listed below are T cell receptor beta chains from one sample, sequenced in a study of shared clonotypes between healthy human individuals. The assay was immunoSEQ multiplex PCR, and TCRdb's table has in-frame clones only and misses some. The repertoire holds about 100,000 clones, with roughly half as singletons. Material for sequencing was PBMCs. Every receptor here comes from a woman aged 40 to 49 in good health. Some clones in this sample may be carry-over from other donors' samples. Each CDR3 is given without its conserved first and last residue.

>TRBJ1-2|TRBV27|13
ASSPRHTGVRGYT
>TRBJ2-1|TRBV4-3|14
ASSLTVHSSYNEQF
>TRBJ2-7|TRBV7-7|12
ASSFRQGSYEQY
>TRBJ2-5|TRBV30|12
AWSGRTDQETQY
>TRBJ2-2|TRBV4-3|16
ASSQGGGAGAFPGELF
>TRBJ2-1|TRBV5-6|13
ASSFRTSGHNEQF
>TRBJ2-2|TRBV30|13
AWSVRPQNTGELF
>TRBJ2-3|TRBV9|14
ASSSDRVVSTDTQY
>TRBJ1-1|TRBV28|10
ASSALEAEAF
>TRBJ1-5|TRBV12-5|12
ASGCRQGHQPQH
>TRBJ2-7|TRBV7-8|11
ASSLDGGYEQY
>TRBJ2-1|TRBV7-7|13
ASSLGQGDYNEQF
>TRBJ2-3|TRBV30|12
AWNRDRGLDTQY
>TRBJ2-2|TRBV29-1|13
SVVLRARRAGELF
>TRBJ2-7|TRBV15|11
ATGEERADEQY
>TRBJ2-1|TRBV2|13
ASIPDTQAYNEQF
>TRBJ1-6|TRBV30|10
AWSVGSGPLH
>TRBJ1-1|TRBV5-1|10
ASSFGATEAF
>TRBJ2-2|TRBV6-4|11
ASSDRDTGELF
>TRBJ1-5|TRBV10-1|11
ASSSSYNQPQH
>TRBJ2-3|TRBV4-2|13
ASSQEGGISDTQY
>TRBJ2-1|TRBV5-1|12
ASSSELVDNEQF
>.|TRBV28|10
ASSFGEYEQY
>.|TRBV30|12
AWSVQGLSYEQY
>TRBJ2-5|TRBV6-5|10
ASSPSGETQY
>TRBJ1-2|TRBV4-3|14
ASSQVLGRGLYGYT
>TRBJ2-7|TRBV5-6|10
ASSLRSYEQY
>TRBJ1-2|TRBV7-9|13
ASSLALGGNYGYT
>TRBJ2-5|TRBV5-1|11
ASSPRGAETQY
>TRBJ2-7|TRBV9|13
ASSVAGTGGNEQY
>TRBJ2-7|TRBV19|13
ASRSGGQVPYEQY
>TRBJ2-2|TRBV7-2|13
ASSLAAGNTGELF
>TRBJ2-5|TRBV7-6|13
ASSLAGGSLETQY
>.|TRBV30|11
AWSWAGSYEQY
>TRBJ2-5|TRBV15|10
ATSRDRGTQY
>TRBJ1-2|TRBV2|10
ASMGQAYGYT
>TRBJ2-7|TRBV30|11
AWSGTYPSEQY
>TRBJ2-2|TRBV11-3|16
ASSSGTSGWSNTGELF
>TRBJ2-3|TRBV27|11
ASSLGGTDTQY
>TRBJ1-5|TRBV30|12
AWSVGRGLQPQH
>TRBJ2-7|TRBV7-2|13
ASSTTGISSYEQY
>TRBJ2-7|TRBV5-1|12
ASSWGDRGYEQY
>TRBJ2-7|TRBV28|13
ASSLQGTRSYEQY
>TRBJ2-3|TRBV18|11
ASSPAGADTQY
>TRBJ2-7|TRBV7-9|11
ASSLAPYYEQY